These T cell receptor beta chains were read from a single sample in a study of shared clonotypes between healthy human individuals. Profiling relied on immunoSEQ multiplex PCR, and the TCRdb table lists in-frame clones only, not all of them. The sample includes more than 2 million clones, around 96% of them seen just once. Sequencing was carried out using naive CD8+ T cells sorted from blood. The receptors here all came from a man between 18 and 35 years old in good health. Both conserved end residues are part of each CDR3. Each record gives: V gene, J gene, clone size, D gene, CDR3 protein, CDR3 DNA. D genes are given only for firm matches. Expanded clones are given a class, and other clones once, few, many or no size at all.

>TRBV6-1|TRBJ1-2|NA|NA
CASSEVGYTF
TGTGCCAGCAGTGAAGTCGGCTACACCTTC
>TRBV2|TRBJ2-5|NA|NA
CASSEAAGQWETQYF
TGTGCCAGCAGTGAAGCTGCCGGACAGTGGGAGACCCAGTACTTC
>TRBV6-5|TRBJ2-5|NA|TRBD1
CASSYLTGAWETQYF
TGTGCCAGCAGTTACCTAACAGGGGCTTGGGAGACCCAGTACTTC
>TRBV5-4|TRBJ1-2|NA|TRBD1
CASSFQGGSLGYTF
TGTGCCAGCAGCTTTCAGGGGGGTTCTTTGGGCTACACCTTC
>TRBV7-2|TRBJ1-3|NA|NA
CASSHEGSGNTIYF
TGTGCCAGCAGCCACGAGGGCTCTGGAAACACCATATATTTT
>TRBV7-9|TRBJ2-7|NA|TRBD1
CASSSTKGDRGTYEQYF
TGTGCCAGCAGCTCCACTAAGGGGGACAGGGGCACCTACGAGCAGTACTTC
>TRBV29-1|TRBJ1-1|NA|NA
CSVEGQLERNTEAFF
TGCAGCGTTGAAGGGCAGCTAGAACGGAACACTGAAGCTTTCTTT
>TRBV25-1|TRBJ2-5|NA|TRBD1
CASSEGWWDREQETQYF
TGTGCCAGCAGTGAAGGTTGGTGGGACAGGGAGCAAGAGACCCAGTACTTC
>TRBV15|TRBJ2-7|NA|NA
CATSDSLTGFYEQYF
TGTGCCACCAGTGATTCCCTGACTGGATTCTACGAGCAGTACTTC
>TRBV28|TRBJ1-3|NA|NA
CASSTEGSGNTIYF
TGTGCCAGCAGTACAGAGGGCTCTGGAAACACCATATATTTT
>TRBV7-9|TRBJ1-1|NA|NA
CASSFLIGGPGNTEAFF
TGTGCCAGCAGCTTCCTAATCGGCGGGCCCGGGAACACTGAAGCTTTCTTT
>TRBV7-9|TRBJ2-1|NA|NA
CASSSNLDYNEQFF
TGTGCCAGCAGCTCCAATCTAGACTACAATGAGCAGTTCTTC
>TRBV4-3|TRBJ2-7|NA|NA
CASSQDGTPDYEQYF
TGCGCCAGCAGCCAGGACGGGACTCCTGACTACGAGCAGTACTTC
>TRBV4-3|TRBJ1-1|NA|NA
CASSQVRNTEAFF
TGCGCCAGCAGCCAAGTGCGGAACACTGAAGCTTTCTTT
>TRBV7-8|TRBJ2-1|NA|NA
CASSLGMGVDEQFF
TGTGCCAGCAGCTTAGGTATGGGCGTGGATGAGCAGTTCTTC
>TRBV4-3|TRBJ2-1|NA|NA
CASSQEGPGNEQFF
TGCGCCAGCAGCCAAGAAGGTCCCGGCAATGAGCAGTTCTTC
>TRBV4-3|TRBJ1-2|NA|NA
CASSPGTSHSSSLGYTF
TGCGCCAGCAGCCCTGGGACTTCCCACTCATCCTCTCTGGGCTACACCTTC
>TRBV5-6|TRBJ2-2|NA|TRBD2
CASSLGLAGGPSGELFF
TGTGCCAGCAGCTTGGGACTAGCGGGGGGGCCGAGCGGGGAGCTGTTTTTT
>TRBV2|TRBJ2-4|NA|NA
CASSPIDSGQMSYIQYF
TGTGCCAGCAGTCCCATTGATTCGGGGCAAATGTCGTACATTCAGTACTTC
>TRBV28|TRBJ1-1|NA|TRBD1
CASRGTDNTEAFF
TGTGCCAGCAGGGGGACAGACAACACTGAAGCTTTCTTT
>TRBV11-2|TRBJ2-7|NA|TRBD1
CASSLGPGTGIAEQYF
TGTGCCAGCAGCTTAGGCCCCGGGACAGGGATAGCCGAGCAGTACTTC
>TRBV25-1|TRBJ2-7|NA|NA
CASSRPTPTTYEQYF
TGTGCCAGCAGCCGCCCAACACCTACAACCTACGAGCAGTACTTC
>TRBV19|TRBJ2-2|NA|NA
CASSPLPSPNTGELFF
TGTGCCAGTAGTCCCCTCCCCTCCCCGAACACCGGGGAGCTGTTTTTT
>TRBV6-5|TRBJ1-5|few|TRBD1
CASSRTGEYNQPQHF
TGTGCCAGCAGCAGGACAGGGGAGTACAATCAGCCCCAGCATTTT
>TRBV5-8|TRBJ2-2|NA|NA
CASSFGFNTGELFF
TGTGCCAGCAGCTTCGGGTTTAACACCGGGGAGCTGTTTTTT
>TRBV7-2|TRBJ1-5|NA|NA
CASSLALTGAANQPQHF
TGTGCCAGCAGCTTAGCGCTTACGGGGGCGGCAAATCAGCCCCAGCATTTT
>TRBV7-9|TRBJ1-1|NA|TRBD1
CASSSGTGTEAFF
TGTGCCAGCAGCAGCGGGACAGGCACTGAAGCTTTCTTT
>TRBV28|TRBJ1-1|NA|NA
CASSPDGDEAFF
TGTGCCAGCAGTCCGGACGGAGATGAAGCTTTCTTT
>TRBV5-8|TRBJ1-2|NA|NA
CASSLVRQYYGYTF
TGTGCCAGCAGCTTGGTCAGGCAGTACTATGGCTACACCTTC
>TRBV21-1|TRBJ1-5|NA|NA
CASSNPPGDSNQPQHF
TGTGCCAGCAGCAATCCCCCGGGGGATAGCAATCAGCCCCAGCATTTT
>TRBV4-3|TRBJ2-1|NA|TRBD2
CASSQDPAGGYNEQFF
TGCGCCAGCAGCCAAGATCCAGCGGGAGGATACAATGAGCAGTTCTTC
>TRBV11-2|TRBJ2-7|NA|NA
CASSPGPYYEQYF
TGTGCCAGCAGCCCCGGGCCGTACTACGAGCAGTACTTC
>TRBV11-2|TRBJ2-5|NA|TRBD2
CASSPQGLLYQETQYF
TGTGCCAGCAGCCCCCAGGGACTACTGTACCAAGAGACCCAGTACTTC
>TRBV14|TRBJ2-7|NA|NA
CASSRYRDMDPIGF
TGTGCCAGCAGCCGATACCGTGACATGGACCCCATCGGCTTC
>TRBV11-2|TRBJ2-7|NA|NA
CASSFETESSYEQYF
TGTGCCAGCAGCTTTGAGACGGAGAGCTCCTACGAGCAGTACTTC
>TRBV27|TRBJ1-2|NA|NA
CASSLIGTNYGYTF
TGTGCCAGCAGTTTAATCGGCACTAACTATGGCTACACCTTC
>TRBV2|TRBJ2-2|NA|TRBD2
CASRPSGGANTGELFF
TGTGCCAGCAGGCCTAGCGGGGGGGCGAACACCGGGGAGCTGTTTTTT
>TRBV7-6|TRBJ2-1|NA|NA
CASSDTLAYNEQFF
TGTGCCAGCAGCGACACGCTGGCTTACAATGAGCAGTTCTTC
>TRBV7-9|TRBJ2-7|NA|NA
CASSGALQGRVDEQYF
TGTGCCAGCAGCGGGGCCCTACAGGGAAGAGTCGACGAGCAGTACTTC
>TRBV11-2|TRBJ2-1|once|NA
CASRGATGHNEQFF
TGTGCCAGCAGGGGAGCGACAGGCCACAATGAGCAGTTCTTC
>TRBV6-1|TRBJ1-2|NA|NA
CASSEAGAYYGYTF
TGTGCCAGCAGTGAAGCAGGGGCCTACTATGGCTACACCTTC
>TRBV29-1|TRBJ1-2|NA|TRBD1
CSVEGQGSGYGYTF
TGCAGCGTGGAAGGACAGGGAAGTGGCTATGGCTACACCTTC
>TRBV27|TRBJ2-2|NA|NA
CASSPRENTGELFF
TGTGCCAGCAGTCCGAGGGAAAACACCGGGGAGCTGTTTTTT
>TRBV7-8|TRBJ2-2|once|TRBD1
CASSPGTGDTGELFF
TGTGCCAGCAGTCCCGGGACAGGGGACACCGGGGAGCTGTTTTTT
>TRBV15|TRBJ2-3|NA|NA
CATSSPAGLKVDTQYF
TGTGCCACCAGCAGCCCAGCGGGTCTCAAGGTAGATACGCAGTATTTT
>TRBV28|TRBJ2-5|NA|NA
CASKRLEGETQYF
TGTGCCAGCAAGAGACTAGAGGGAGAGACCCAGTACTTC
>TRBV29-1|TRBJ2-1|NA|NA
CSGIGQTSSYNEQFF
TGCAGCGGTATAGGACAGACAAGCTCCTACAATGAGCAGTTCTTC
>TRBV11-2|TRBJ2-5|NA|NA
CASSVGPSQETQYF
TGTGCCAGCAGTGTGGGACCGAGCCAAGAGACCCAGTACTTC
>TRBV27|TRBJ1-5|NA|NA
CASSLSGLNQPQHF
TGTGCCAGCAGTTTGTCAGGGTTGAATCAGCCCCAGCATTTT
>TRBV7-3|TRBJ2-1|NA|TRBD1
CASSIGTGSYNEQFF
TGTGCCAGCAGCATCGGGACAGGGAGCTACAATGAGCAGTTCTTC
>TRBV5-5|TRBJ1-4|NA|NA
CASSAWEGEKLFF
TGTGCCAGCAGCGCATGGGAGGGCGAAAAACTGTTTTTT
>TRBV28|TRBJ1-5|NA|NA
CASRGDQAPNQPQHF
TGTGCCAGCAGGGGGGATCAGGCCCCCAATCAGCCCCAGCATTTT
>TRBV13|TRBJ2-3|NA|TRBD2
CASSYASGGRTDTQYF
TGTGCCAGCAGCTATGCTAGCGGGGGGCGCACAGATACGCAGTATTTT
>TRBV30|TRBJ2-5|NA|TRBD1
CAWSVHTGTGQYF
TGTGCCTGGAGTGTACACACCGGGACAGGGCAATACTTC
>TRBV28|TRBJ1-5|NA|TRBD1
CASSRTGNGNQPQHF
TGTGCCAGCAGTCGGACAGGGAACGGCAATCAGCCCCAGCATTTT
>TRBV10-2|TRBJ2-7|NA|NA
CATQASVSPYEQYF
TGCGCCACCCAGGCGAGTGTTAGTCCCTACGAGCAGTACTTC
>TRBV9|TRBJ1-1|NA|NA
CASSVGGAVTEAFF
TGTGCCAGCAGCGTAGGGGGGGCTGTCACTGAAGCTTTCTTT
>TRBV7-9|TRBJ2-2|once|NA
CASSPPEAATGELFF
TGTGCCAGCAGCCCGCCTGAGGCGGCCACCGGGGAGCTGTTTTTT
>TRBV4-3|TRBJ2-7|NA|NA
CASSPSVGGPQYEQYF
TGCGCCAGCAGCCCATCAGTGGGAGGCCCCCAATACGAGCAGTACTTC
>TRBV5-5|TRBJ2-2|NA|TRBD2
CASSLGLAGGIANTGELFF
TGTGCCAGCAGCTTGGGACTAGCGGGAGGGATCGCGAACACCGGGGAGCTGTTTTTT